Below, 22 T cell receptor beta chains from the same sample are listed, as sequenced in a study of shared clonotypes between healthy human individuals. In the naive CD8 group, cells lacked CD45RO and were positively selected for CCR7, so terminally differentiated effector memory CD45RA+ cells were left out. Data came from immunoSEQ multiplex PCR; TCRdb stores just in-frame clones and leaves some out. The sample consists of 600,000 or so clones, roughly 98% of them appearing once. The sample was naive CD8+ T cells sorted from blood. Receptors were obtained from a man aged 25 to 40 in good health.

The chain employs TRBV7-6 and TRBJ2-1; D unresolved. Germline CDR1 is SGHVS and CDR2 is FNYEAQ. Deletions cut 3 bases from V and 6 bases from J, with 9 bases between. There are 13 residues in the CDR3. As DNA, the CDR3 is TGTGCCAGCAGCTTCGACTGGGGCAATGAGCAGTTCTTC. Translation: CASSFDWGNEQFF.

DNA for the CDR3: TGTGCCAGCAGGAGACCGGGACAGGGGTACAATGAGCAGTTCTTC. This gives the protein CASRRPGQGYNEQFF. The chain uses TRBV2 and TRBJ2-1; 10 bases agree with TRBD1. CDR3 length: 15 residues. The junction had 6 bases not matched to a gene; V was cut back by 6 bases and J by 4 bases. Germline lookup yields CDR1 SNHLY and CDR2 FYNNEI.

V gene TRBV4-3 combines with J gene TRBJ2-7, with D tentatively TRBD1 (6 bases). The CDR3 consists of 14 residues. The germline gives CDR1 LGHNA, CDR2 YSLEER. V gave up 2 bases and J gave up 4 bases, with 12 bases separating them. CDR3: CASSQWAGAYEQYF. The CDR3 DNA sequence: TGCGCCAGCAGCCAATGGGCAGGGGCGTACGAGCAGTACTTC.

The CDR3 coding sequence is TGCGCCAGCAGCCAACAGGATGGCCTCTACGAGCAGTACTTC. Translating gives CASSQQDGLYEQYF. V and J are TRBV4-1 and TRBJ2-7; D remains ambiguous. The CDR3 contains 14 residues. Trimming pared 2 bases from V and 3 bases from J, leaving 11 bases between. Per germline, CDR1 MGHRA and CDR2 YSYEKL.

With regard to this clone: The same CDR3 is also encoded by other DNA sequences in this sample. The V call is TRBV7-9, the J call TRBJ2-7; no definite D call. From germline, CDR1 is SEHNR and CDR2 FQNEAQ (reference sequence). The CDR3 extends over 11 amino acids. The V and J ends lost 2 bases and 5 bases respectively, with 4 bases between them. The CDR3 coding sequence is TGTGCCAGCAGCTTAAGTGACGAGCAGTACTTC. It translates to CASSLSDEQYF.

This sequence joins TRBV27 and TRBJ2-2, with 14 bases fitting TRBD2. Germline CDR1 is MNHEY and CDR2 is SMNVEV (reference sequence). V lost 4 bases and J lost 4; bases outside the gene matches: 5. The CDR3 has 17 amino acids. The CDR3 DNA is TGTGCCAGCAGTTCAGGGACTAGCGGGAGAAGCACCGGGGAGCTGTTTTTT. Translated: CASSSGTSGRSTGELFF.

The chain has TRBV29-1 and TRBJ1-2; D ambiguous. The ends were cut back, 3 bases at V and 2 bases at J, with 10 bases in the middle. Germline CDR1 SQVTM, CDR2 ANQGSEA. CDR3 length: 13 residues. This CDR3 is CSVDSDTNYGYTF. The CDR3 DNA sequence: TGCAGCGTTGACAGCGACACAAACTATGGCTACACCTTC.

This chain links TRBV29-1 with TRBJ1-5; D unresolved. This CDR3 is built from 12 residues. The germline gives CDR1 SQVTM, CDR2 ANQGSEA. V dropped 7 bases and J dropped 11 bases, with 18 bases sitting between them. The CDR3 DNA sequence: TGCAGCGCCCTCGCGGGGTCCTCGGCCCAGCATTTT. This gives the protein CSALAGSSAQHF. Supplemented by reference TRBV29-1 and TRBJ1-5, the full variable domain reads SAVISQKPSRDICQRGTSLTIQCQVDSQVTMMFWYRQQPGQSLTLIATANQGSEATYESGFVIDKFPISRPNLTFSTLTVSNMSPEDSSIYLCSALAGSSAQHFGDGTRLSIL.

The J gene is TRBJ2-4, the V gene TRBV2; no firm D call. Between the trimmed V and J ends, which lost 1 base and 14 bases, there was a span of 9 bases. This CDR3 is 11 amino acids long. Germline assignment: CDR1 SNHLY and CDR2 FYNNEI. CDR3 bases: TGTGCCAGCAGTGAAGAAACATCGAAGTACTTC. Encoded protein: CASSEETSKYF.

The gene calls are TRBV7-9 and TRBJ2-7; 10 bases fit TRBD2. This CDR3 has 15 amino acids. The J segment lost 6 bases and the V segment lost 4 bases, leaving 9 bases of the junction unmatched. From germline, CDR1 is SEHNR and CDR2 FQNEAQ (reference sequence). The chain's CDR3 is CASSSPAGGPGEQYF. The CDR3 DNA is TGTGCCAGCAGCTCACCAGCGGGAGGGCCTGGCGAGCAGTACTTC.

The gene calls are TRBV7-9 and TRBJ2-7, with 11 nucleotides matching TRBD1. This CDR3 contains 19 residues. V dropped 5 bases and J dropped 2; count of bases not matched to a gene: 17. The germline V gene encodes CDR1 SEHNR and CDR2 FQNEAQ (reference sequence). This chain's CDR3 is CASSRRTGGVQGTPYEQYF. The CDR3 DNA reads TGTGCCAGCAGCCGCAGGACAGGGGGCGTACAAGGAACCCCCTACGAGCAGTACTTC.

The chain couples TRBV27 to TRBJ2-2; 7 bases agree with TRBD1. The V and J ends lost 2 bases and 5 bases, in that order; junction bases with no gene match: 2. The CDR3 runs to 14 residues. Per the germline V gene, CDR1 is MNHEY and CDR2 is SMNVEV (reference sequence). In nucleotides, the CDR3 is TGTGCCAGCAGTTTAGAGGGGGCAACCGGGGAGCTGTTTTTT. It yields the protein CASSLEGATGELFF.

The rearrangement links TRBV29-1 to TRBJ1-1; D is perhaps TRBD1 (6 bases). CDR3 size: 12 residues. Germline values: CDR1 SQVTM, CDR2 ANQGSEA. Trimming cost V 7 bases and J 0 bases, with 9 bases left between them. The CDR3 spells CSGHRVNTEAFF. CDR3 nucleotides: TGCAGCGGTCACAGGGTGAACACTGAAGCTTTCTTT.

The chain carries TRBV25-1 and TRBJ2-7; D not certain. CDR1 and CDR2 (germline): MGHDK, SYGVNS. Trimming pared 6 bases from V and 5 bases from J, leaving 14 bases between. CDR3 length equals 13 residues. DNA of the CDR3: TGTGCCAGCAGCCTAGTCTCGTTCGACGAGCAGTACTTC. It codes for CASSLVSFDEQYF.

The chain joins TRBV7-9 to TRBJ2-2; 8 bases match TRBD1. This CDR3 is built from 17 residues. The V and J ends lost 1 base and 5 bases, in that order; junction bases with no gene match: 9. CDR1 is SEHNR and CDR2 is FQNEAQ in the germline V gene (reference sequence). CDR3 residues: CASSLVQDRAFTGELFF. DNA of the CDR3: TGTGCCAGCAGCTTAGTCCAGGACAGGGCCTTTACCGGGGAGCTGTTTTTT.

J is TRBJ2-7 and V is TRBV11-2; no firm D call. Trimming shortened V by 3 bases and J by 7 bases, and 7 bases separated the two germline ends. This CDR3 is built from 11 residues. Germline V gene data show CDR1 as SGHAT and CDR2 as FQNNGV. The CDR3 nucleotides are TGTGCCAGCAGCTTCCTGGGGGAGCAGTACTTC. It is translated as CASSFLGEQYF.

This rearrangement joins TRBV4-3 to TRBJ2-1, with 9 bases matching TRBD2. CDR1 is LGHNA, CDR2 YSLEER, per germline. The CDR3 sequence is 15 residues long. After removal of 3 bases from V and 2 bases from J, the junction contained 2 bases not matched to a gene. The CDR3 reads CASSQLAGAYNEQFF. CDR3 nucleotides: TGCGCCAGCAGCCAGTTAGCGGGAGCCTACAATGAGCAGTTCTTC.

The gene calls are TRBV5-4 and TRBJ2-7; 8 nucleotides match TRBD1. This CDR3 has 12 amino acids. Looked up from germline, CDR1 is SGHNT and CDR2 is YYREEE (reference sequence). Unmatched junction bases numbered 3, after V lost 4 bases and J lost 6 bases. For the CDR3, the DNA is TGTGCCAGCAGCCTACAGGGGGTCGAGCAGTACTTC. Residues: CASSLQGVEQYF.

The CDR3 loop is CASSETGHRNTEAFF. The CDR3 DNA reads TGTGCCAGCAGCGAAACCGGTCACAGGAACACTGAAGCTTTCTTT. The chain combines TRBV9 with TRBJ1-1; D gene unclear. The CDR3 has 15 amino acids. The V gene lost 3 bases and the J gene lost 1 base, with 13 bases spanning the gap. The V gene's germline CDR1 is SGDLS and CDR2 YYNGEE.

The chain uses TRBV19 and TRBJ2-1; 9 positions match TRBD1. Looked up from germline, CDR1 is LNHDA and CDR2 is SQIVND (reference sequence). Trimming removed 5 bases from V and 6 bases from J; junction bases left unmatched: 14. The length of the CDR3 is 17 residues. The CDR3 nucleotides are TGTGCCAGTAGTTACAGGGGGCGGACCACGATCGGCAATGAGCAGTTCTTC. Residues: CASSYRGRTTIGNEQFF.

CDR3 residues: CASSLGASGTTGELFF. The CDR3 DNA reads TGTGCCAGCAGCTTAGGGGCTAGCGGGACCACCGGGGAGCTGTTTTTT. The J gene is TRBJ2-2, the V gene TRBV7-9; the match to TRBD2 covers 9 bases. The CDR3 has 16 amino acids. Trimming at V came to 1 base and at J to 4 bases, leaving 4 bases not matched to a gene. The V gene's germline CDR1 is SEHNR and CDR2 FQNEAQ (reference sequence).

The chain recombines TRBV4-2 with TRBJ2-1; weak D call: TRBD1 (9 bases). V shed 2 bases and J shed 10 bases, with 18 bases lying between them. The CDR3 contains 15 residues. The germline CDR1 and CDR2 sequences are LGHNA and YNFKEQ. CDR3 amino acids: CASSQTGGGQGEQFF. The CDR3 nucleotides are TGTGCCAGCAGCCAAACGGGGGGGGGACAGGGCGAGCAGTTCTTC.